Shown below are 12 T cell receptor beta chains from a single sample sequenced in a study of blood T cell repertoires in COVID-19. The repertoire was sequenced with immunoSEQ multiplex PCR; TCRdb's copy has only in-frame clones and lacks some. The sample consists of approximately 150,000 clones, 81% of them appearing once. What was sequenced was PBMCs or T cells enriched from blood (not recorded which). The receptors were sampled from a woman in her 40s with acute COVID-19.

This clone was seen more than once but under ten times. The gene calls are TRBV11-3 and TRBJ2-1; possibly TRBD2 for D (6 bases). Trimming stripped 5 bases from V and 5 bases from J, with 13 bases between. CDR3 length: 14 residues. In germline, CDR1 is SGHNT, CDR2 YENEEA. Written as DNA, the CDR3 is TGTGCCAGCAGCCCTCACGGGGGAGACAATGAGCAGTTCTTC. It yields the protein CASSPHGGDNEQFF. The full variable domain, in which reference TRBV11-3 and TRBJ2-1 provide the parts outside the CDR3, is EAGVVQSPRYKIIEKKQPVAFWCNPISGHNTLYWYLQNLGQGPELLIRYENEEAVDDSQLPKDRFSAERLKGVDSTLKIQPAELGDSAVYLCASSPHGGDNEQFFGPGTRLTVL.

The chain is built from TRBV2 and TRBJ2-5, with D perhaps matching TRBD2 (7 bases). Germline lookup yields CDR1 SNHLY and CDR2 FYNNEI. This CDR3 is 14 amino acids long. Trimming pared 7 bases from V and 5 bases from J, leaving 17 bases between. The chain's CDR3 is CASTFRGAQETQYF. The CDR3 bases are TGTGCCAGCACCTTTCGGGGGGCCCAGGAGACCCAGTACTTC. Complete variable domain (other parts from reference TRBV2 and TRBJ2-5): EPEVTQTPSHQVTQMGQEVILRCVPISNHLYFYWYRQILGQKVEFLVSFYNNEISEKSEIFDDQFSVERPDGSNFTLKIRSTKLEDSAMYFCASTFRGAQETQYFGPGTRLLVL.

The chain has TRBV9 and TRBJ2-1, with TRBD2 as a possible D gene (6 bases). CDR1 and CDR2 (germline): SGDLS, YYNGEE. The CDR3 is 20 amino acids. With 0 bases removed from V and 1 base from J, the gap between germline ends came to 23 bases. The CDR3 spells CASSVDGGRTRGRSYNEQFF. The CDR3 region has the DNA TGTGCCAGCAGCGTAGATGGTGGGAGGACACGTGGACGTTCCTACAATGAGCAGTTCTTC.

The chain joins TRBV27 to TRBJ2-1; D possibly corresponds to TRBD1 (6 bases). V gave up 3 bases and J gave up 5 bases, with 17 bases separating them. The germline V gene encodes CDR1 MNHEY and CDR2 SMNVEV (reference sequence). The length of the CDR3 is 16 residues. CDR3 coding DNA: TGTGCCAGCAGTTTTCGAGGGGGAATAGGAAACAATGAGCAGTTCTTC. Its protein product is CASSFRGGIGNNEQFF.

The genes are TRBV25-1 and TRBJ1-5; D call uncertain. CDR3 length: 15 amino acids. The germline V gene has CDR1 MGHDK and CDR2 SYGVNS. V lost 4 bases to trimming and J lost 1 base, with 11 bases between them. CDR3 bases: TGTGCCAGCAGTGCCCCTTTCGTAAGCAATCAGCCCCAGCATTTT. As protein: CASSAPFVSNQPQHF.

In its sample, this clone was seen once. The chain has TRBV27 and TRBJ2-5; possible D gene TRBD1, 6 bases. V lost 4 bases, J lost 4 bases, and 19 bases lay in between. The germline V gene encodes CDR1 MNHEY and CDR2 SMNVEV (reference sequence). CDR3 length: 16 amino acids. CDR3 sequence (DNA): TGTGCCAGCAGTTCCCCAGGGGCCTCCTCCACAGAGACCCAGTACTTC. Translated, it gives CASSSPGASSTETQYF.

The V and J genes are TRBV21-1 and TRBJ2-7; the table calls TRBD2, which could not be checked here. TRBV21-1 corresponds to a pseudogene. The CDR3 runs to 15 residues. CDR3 DNA sequence: TGTGCCAGCAGCATGTCACGGCGGGCGGCCTACGAGCAGTACGTC. This sequence encodes CASSMSRRAAYEQYV.

This clone came up once. This chain joins TRBV15 and TRBJ1-1; the D gene is possibly TRBD1 (6 bases). Trimming left V 1 base short and J 4 bases short, with 13 bases between. Germline V lookup: CDR1 LNHNV, CDR2 YYDKDF (reference sequence). The CDR3 covers 15 residues. CDR3 sequence (DNA): TGTGCCACCAGCAGAGTGGACAGTCTCGCCACTGAAGCTTTCTTT. It translates to CATSRVDSLATEAFF.

The chain links TRBV5-1 to TRBJ2-2; D gene unclear. The CDR3 is 13 residues long. The germline V gene encodes CDR1 SGHRS and CDR2 YFSETQ. The V gene lost 1 base and the J gene lost 8 bases, with 9 bases spanning the gap. CDR3 in amino acids: CASSLPTTGELFF. The DNA of the CDR3 is TGCGCCAGCAGCTTGCCTACTACGGGGGAGCTGTTTTTT.

The CDR3: CASSFVPGEGYTF. CDR3 nucleotides: TGTGCCAGCAGCTTTGTACCGGGGGAAGGCTACACCTTC. The V call is TRBV7-2, the J call TRBJ1-2, with D tentatively TRBD1 (5 bases). V was shortened by 3 bases and J by 8 bases, with 13 bases between the two germline ends. The CDR3 is made up of 13 amino acids. Looked up from germline, CDR1 is SGHTA and CDR2 is FQGNSA.

The CDR3, as DNA: TGTGCCAGTAGTAACTCCGGGACAGTTAACTATGGCTACACCTTC. Translation: CASSNSGTVNYGYTF. The chain uses TRBV19 and TRBJ1-2; the match to TRBD1 covers 7 bases. V lost 4 bases, J lost 1 base, and 6 bases stayed unmatched. This CDR3 is built from 15 residues. The germline CDR1 and CDR2 sequences are LNHDA and SQIVND (reference sequence).

The V and J genes are TRBV4-1 and TRBJ2-5; TRBD2 might be the D (6 bases). The length of the CDR3 is 18 residues. CDR1 is MGHRA, CDR2 YSYEKL, per germline. V was trimmed by 1 base and J by 5 bases, leaving 23 bases between them. The DNA for the CDR3 is TGCGCCAGCAGCCAAGTATGGTCCCGGGGGAAGCTTTTTGAGACCCAGTACTTC. Amino acid sequence: CASSQVWSRGKLFETQYF.